The clone carrying this T cell receptor (beta chain) is a singleton in its sample. The time point denotes: peripheral blood 6 weeks after treatment start. This sample was included in a study of PD-L1 blockade in urothelial cancer. Across the whole study: Blood drawn 3 weeks (second dose) and 6 weeks after treatment start was analyzed. The median T cell count in blood samples was 141,255.

Libraries were prepared by immunoSEQ multiplex PCR; TCRdb keeps only in-frame clonotypes and omits some of them. Here the sample spans around 110,000 clones, approximately 89% being singletons. Germline CDR1 MNHNY, CDR2 SVGAGI (reference sequence). Trimming removed 2 bases from V and 5 bases from J; junction bases left unmatched: 6. This CDR3 contains 16 residues. This clonotype originated in a man between 60 and 75 years old with urothelial cancer. The specimen comprised PBMCs, sampled around atezolizumab (anti-PD-L1) treatment. This chain links TRBV6-6 with TRBJ2-1, with 10 bases that match TRBD2. CDR3 sequence reads: CASSYGSGRANNEQFF. CDR3 coding DNA: TGTGCCAGCAGTTACGGAAGCGGGAGGGCGAACAATGAGCAGTTCTTC.